This TCR beta chain comes out of a study of blood T cell repertoires in COVID-19. About the research overall: PBMCs, B-cell-depleted T cells, or T cells were the source of the cDNA or gDNA that made up the material.

Original processing methods: Reference gene primer amplification gave nucleated cell count estimates. Measured with immunoSEQ multiplex PCR; TCRdb has only the in-frame clones, and not every one. Clonal size and the V and J genes are those of that table, whereas D and trimming came from the DNA. The sample yields over 150,000 clones, around 85% seen once. Trimming at V came to 0 bases and at J to 5 bases, leaving 4 bases not matched to a gene. This CDR3 has 14 residues. Looked up from germline, CDR1 is LGHDT and CDR2 is YNNKEL (reference sequence). The sample comprised peripheral blood. The chain uses TRBV3-1 (or the pseudogene TRBV3-2) and TRBJ2-7; 7 positions match TRBD2. This clonotype originated in a man aged 55 to 70 with COVID-19, enrolled during active disease. The CDR3 sequence: CASSQELAGDEQYF. CDR3 DNA sequence: TGTGCCAGCAGCCAAGAGCTGGCGGGAGACGAGCAGTACTTC.